The 29 T cell receptor beta chains in this list originate from one sample, sequenced in a study of cytomegalovirus exposure and HLA in healthy donors. A multiplex PCR was run with 60 Vbeta primers and 13 Jbeta primers. Here immunoSEQ multiplex PCR was the method, and the copy in TCRdb shows in-frame clones only, minus some. The table records 100,000 to 150,000 clones, roughly 82% of them present only once. Sequencing was carried out using PBMCs. The receptors originated from a woman between 35 and 50 years old in good health and CMV-seropositive.

As concerns this clone: At the DNA level, this CDR3 is encoded by other sequences in the same sample as well. The rearrangement links TRBV19 to TRBJ2-5; TRBD2 matches at 7 bases. The CDR3 runs 15 residues. Germline V gene sequence: CDR1 LNHDA, CDR2 SQIVND (reference sequence). Losses at the gene ends were 9 bases for V and 3 bases for J; bases not matched to a gene: 13. Written as DNA, the CDR3 is TGTGCCAGCGCCCGATGGGAGGCGGGAGAAGAGACCCAGTACTTC. Residues: CASARWEAGEETQYF.

The rearrangement uses TRBV19 and TRBJ1-2; TRBD1 might be the D (6 bases). V dropped 10 bases and J dropped 1 base, with 10 bases sitting between them. The germline V gene encodes CDR1 LNHDA and CDR2 SQIVND (reference sequence). The CDR3 loop spans 12 amino acids. CDR3 protein: CAILDSNYGYTF. CDR3 DNA: TGTGCCATTCTGGACAGTAACTATGGCTACACCTTC. Full variable domain (outside the CDR3, taken from reference TRBV19 and TRBJ1-2): DGGITQSPKYLFRKEGQNVTLSCEQNLNHDAMYWYRQDPGQGLRLIYYSQIVNDFQKGDIAEGYSVSREKKESFPLTVTSAQKNPTAFYLCAILDSNYGYTFGSGTRLTVV.

The chain joins TRBV28 to TRBJ2-7; D remains ambiguous. The CDR3 is 14 amino acids. The germline V gene has CDR1 MDHEN and CDR2 SYDVKM. The V and J ends lost 6 bases and 2 bases respectively, with 14 bases between them. In DNA, the CDR3 is TGTGCCAGCAGAATGGGCAGGCCCGCCTACGAGCAGTACTTC. It encodes CASRMGRPAYEQYF.

Concerning this clone: A read error may account for a junction end that differs from germline. The chain joins TRBV5-1 to TRBJ2-6; D call uncertain. The CDR3 has 14 residues. Looked up from germline, CDR1 is SGHRS and CDR2 is YFSETQ. The CDR3 sequence is CASSTYSEANVLTF. The DNA of the CDR3 is TGCGCCAGCAGCACCTACTCTGAGGCCAACGTCCTGACTTTC.

The chain couples TRBV5-1 to TRBJ2-3, with 9 bases lining up with TRBD2. The germline V gene has CDR1 SGHRS and CDR2 YFSETQ. The CDR3 runs 16 residues. The trim removed 4 bases at V and 2 bases at J, leaving 8 bases unmatched. CDR3 region: CASSTSSGGSTDTQYF. CDR3 nucleotide sequence: TGCGCCAGCAGCACCTCCAGCGGGGGGTCCACAGATACGCAGTATTTT.

This rearrangement joins TRBV19 to TRBJ1-5; TRBD1 might be the D (6 bases). Germline CDR1 reads LNHDA; CDR2 reads SQIVND (reference sequence). V lost 4 bases and J 5 bases, leaving 15 bases between the germline ends. The CDR3 is 15 amino acids. The CDR3, as DNA: TGTGCCAGTAGTAGTCATACAGGGTCGGATCAGCCCCAGCATTTT. Protein: CASSSHTGSDQPQHF.

The CDR3 protein is CASSEWLAGVGEQFF. DNA for the CDR3: TGTGCCAGCAGTGAATGGCTAGCGGGAGTCGGGGAGCAGTTCTTC. This chain connects TRBV6-1 to TRBJ2-1, with 10 bases fitting TRBD2. The CDR3 consists of 15 residues. The germline gives CDR1 MNHNS, CDR2 SASEGT. V trimming: 2 bases; J trimming: 10 bases; junction bases outside the gene matches: 8.

This clone was picked up a small number of times. This rearrangement joins TRBV11-2 to TRBJ2-7; perhaps TRBD2 as D (5 bases). Germline V gene data show CDR1 as SGHAT and CDR2 as FQNNGV. V was cut by 4 bases and J by 7 bases, with 20 bases left in between. The CDR3 is 15 residues long. The DNA for the CDR3 is TGTGCCAGCAGCTCGCGACTAATCGGATTGGGGGAGCAGTACTTC. This encodes CASSSRLIGLGEQYF.

This clone was seen a few times. The chain combines TRBV10-1 with TRBJ2-7, with D possibly matching TRBD1 (6 bases). The CDR3 totals 15 residues. Germline V gene data show CDR1 as WNHNN and CDR2 as SYGVQD (reference sequence). Trimming left V 3 bases short and J 2 bases short, with 14 bases between. Here the CDR3 DNA reads TGCGCCAGCAGTGACTCGACAGGTCGTCCCTACGAGCAGTACTTC. Translated: CASSDSTGRPYEQYF.

The rearrangement uses TRBV21-1 and TRBJ2-5; TRBD2, the table's D call, lacks a check against the DNA. The J call may not be correct, given that the DNA end is closer to TRBJ2-7. TRBV21-1 is deemed a pseudogene. The CDR3 contains 14 residues. For the CDR3, the DNA is TGTGCCAGCACCGCGGGGCGGGAGCTAACCGAGCAGTACTTC. Translating gives CASTAGRELTEQYF.

CDR3 sequence reads: CASSLDTGISYEQYF. CDR3 sequence (DNA): TGTGCCAGCAGCTTAGATACCGGGATATCCTACGAGCAGTACTTC. J is TRBJ2-7 and V is TRBV11-2; possible D gene TRBD2, 5 bases. The V gene's germline CDR1 is SGHAT and CDR2 FQNNGV. The CDR3 is 15 amino acids. V lost 0 bases to trimming and J lost 1 base, with 10 bases between them.

The CDR3 reads CASSSRDRSGNTIYF. CDR3 coding DNA: TGTGCCAGCAGCTCCCGGGACAGGTCCGGAAACACCATATATTTT. This chain links TRBV9 with TRBJ1-3, with 8 bases aligning to TRBD1. V gave up 4 bases and J gave up 4 bases; unmatched junction bases: 7. The CDR3 covers 15 residues. Germline lookup yields CDR1 SGDLS and CDR2 YYNGEE.

This clone was detected only once. The rearrangement links TRBV19 to TRBJ2-2; D unclear. Germline assignment: CDR1 LNHDA and CDR2 SQIVND (reference sequence). V was shortened by 1 base and J by 2 bases, with 8 bases between the two germline ends. The CDR3 loop spans 15 amino acids. The CDR3 DNA reads TGTGCCAGTAGTATAGCGCTACCTAACACCGGGGAGCTGTTTTTT. Protein: CASSIALPNTGELFF. Based on the CDR3 plus reference TRBV19 and TRBJ2-2, the full variable domain is DGGITQSPKYLFRKEGQNVTLSCEQNLNHDAMYWYRQDPGQGLRLIYYSQIVNDFQKGDIAEGYSVSREKKESFPLTVTSAQKNPTAFYLCASSIALPNTGELFFGEGSRLTVL.

The rearrangement uses TRBV19 and TRBJ2-1, with 8 bases that match TRBD2. The J segment lost 0 bases and the V segment lost 4 bases, leaving 11 bases of the junction unmatched. Germline V gene data show CDR1 as LNHDA and CDR2 as SQIVND (reference sequence). The length of the CDR3 is 18 residues. The CDR3 reads CASSKGLAGSVSYNEQFF. CDR3 DNA: TGTGCCAGTAGTAAGGGGCTAGCGGGTTCCGTCTCCTACAATGAGCAGTTCTTC.

This clone has just one count. This chain joins TRBV6-5 and TRBJ2-5; 12 bases are shared with TRBD2. CDR3 length equals 16 residues. V shed 0 bases, J shed 4 bases, and the junction held 3 bases outside the gene matches. Germline V gives CDR1 MNHEY, CDR2 SVGAGI. As DNA, the CDR3 is TGTGCCAGCAGTTACTCGACTAGCGGGAGCAGAGAGACCCAGTACTTC. This translates into CASSYSTSGSRETQYF.

The rearrangement uses TRBV7-3 and TRBJ2-2; 7 bases align to TRBD2. Germline assignment: CDR1 SGHTA and CDR2 FQGTGA. With V trimmed by 2 bases and J by 0 bases, 6 bases remained unmatched. The CDR3 has 17 residues. This CDR3 reads CASSLSPLAANTGELFF. The CDR3 DNA follows: TGTGCCAGCAGCTTATCGCCGCTAGCGGCGAACACCGGGGAGCTGTTTTTT. The full variable domain, in which reference TRBV7-3 and TRBJ2-2 provide the parts outside the CDR3, is GAGVSQTPSNKVTEKGKYVELRCDPISGHTALYWYRQSLGQGPEFLIYFQGTGAADDSGLPNDRFFAVRPEGSVSTLKIQRTERGDSAVYLCASSLSPLAANTGELFFGEGSRLTVL.

The chain's CDR3 is CASSLMGQASAGGPREQYF. CDR3 DNA sequence: TGTGCCAGCAGCTTGATGGGGCAGGCTTCAGCGGGAGGGCCGCGGGAGCAGTACTTC. The chain carries TRBV5-6 and TRBJ2-7; TRBD2 aligns across 10 bases. The germline V gene has CDR1 SGHDT and CDR2 YYEEEE. V lost 1 base, J lost 7 bases, and 20 bases stayed unmatched. This CDR3 comprises 19 residues.

The chain couples TRBV5-6 to TRBJ2-3; 11 positions match TRBD2. The CDR3 consists of 13 residues. CDR1 and CDR2 (germline): SGHDT, YYEEEE. Trimming cost V 7 bases and J 7 bases; bases outside gene matches: 5. The CDR3 is CASSRTSGYTQYF. CDR3 sequence (DNA): TGTGCCAGCTCGCGGACTAGCGGGTATACGCAGTATTTT.

The rearrangement links TRBV15 to TRBJ2-7; a weak D match, TRBD1 (6 bases). This CDR3 has 12 residues. Germline-derived CDR1 and CDR2 are LNHNV and YYDKDF (reference sequence). The V end lost 3 bases, the J end lost 10 bases, and 13 bases lay between the germline ends. The CDR3 nucleotides are TGTGCCACCAGCAGGGGTGGGGGACATCAGTACTTC. Protein: CATSRGGGHQYF.

The V call is TRBV6-1, the J call TRBJ2-7, with 12 nucleotides matching TRBD2. Germline V gene lookup returns CDR1 MNHNS and CDR2 SASEGT. This CDR3 region has 15 residues. J gave up 3 bases and V 6 bases, and 6 bases lay outside the gene matches. The CDR3 is CASRLGLAGFYEQYF. The CDR3 DNA reads as TGTGCCAGCAGGTTGGGACTAGCGGGTTTCTACGAGCAGTACTTC.

This clone was recorded once. The genes are TRBV30 and TRBJ1-1; TRBD1 aligns across 9 bases. Trimming took 4 bases from V and 5 from J; bases not matched to a gene: 5. Germline CDR1 GTSNPN, CDR2 SVGIG (reference sequence). CDR3 length equals 13 residues. The CDR3 coding sequence is TGTGCCTGGATGATACAGGGGGCTACTGAAGCTTTCTTT. It encodes CAWMIQGATEAFF.

The V gene is TRBV16, the J gene TRBJ2-7; TRBD2 matches 7 bases. Germline loops: CDR1 KGHSY, CDR2 FQNENV. V dropped 4 bases and J dropped 0; count of bases not matched to a gene: 3. The CDR3 is 14 residues long. The CDR3 nucleotides are TGTGCCAGCAGCCGGGGGGGATCCTCCTACGAGCAGTACTTC. This translates into CASSRGGSSYEQYF.

The count of this clone is one. CDR3 in amino acids: CASSRGTGQPQHF. CDR3 nucleotides: TGTGCCAGCTCAAGGGGGACGGGTCAGCCCCAGCATTTT. This chain connects TRBV18 to TRBJ1-5; a weak D match, TRBD1 (6 bases). This CDR3 comprises 13 residues. The germline gives CDR1 KGHSH, CDR2 LQKENI. Between the trimmed V and J ends, which lost 5 bases and 6 bases, there was a span of 11 bases.

The rearrangement joins TRBV4-1 to TRBJ2-1; D might be TRBD2 (6 bases). Germline V lookup: CDR1 MGHRA, CDR2 YSYEKL. This CDR3 is 20 amino acids long. V was shortened by 1 base and J by 2 bases, with 24 bases between the two germline ends. DNA for the CDR3: TGCGCCAGCAGCCAAGTTGCGGGGATGCCTACACGCGGGGCCTACAATGAGCAGTTCTTC. Protein product: CASSQVAGMPTRGAYNEQFF.

This clone was seen more than once but under ten times. The chain combines TRBV5-1 with TRBJ2-2; 8 bases are shared with TRBD1. The CDR3 spans 15 residues. Germline CDR1 and CDR2: SGHRS and YFSETQ. V was pared by 3 bases and J by 1 base, with 2 bases of the junction left unmatched. CDR3 sequence (DNA): TGCGCCAGCAGCTCCGGGACAGGGAACACCGGGGAGCTGTTTTTT. Translating gives CASSSGTGNTGELFF. Filled out from reference TRBV5-1 and TRBJ2-2, the complete variable domain reads KAGVTQTPRYLIKTRGQQVTLSCSPISGHRSVSWYQQTPGQGLQFLFEYFSETQRNKGNFPGRFSGRQFSNSRSEMNVSTLELGDSALYLCASSSGTGNTGELFFGEGSRLTVL.

J is TRBJ2-2 and V is TRBV5-1, with 7 bases lining up with TRBD2. The V segment lost 4 bases and the J segment 4 bases; nucleotides outside the gene matches: 7. Germline V lookup: CDR1 SGHRS, CDR2 YFSETQ. This CDR3 spans 15 amino acids. CDR3 nucleotide sequence: TGCGCCAGCAGCCTTACTAGCGTAGGCACCGGGGAGCTGTTTTTT. It encodes CASSLTSVGTGELFF.

Concerning this clone: The junction departs from the called germline gene at one end, perhaps through a read error. V usage is TRBV6-1 and J usage is TRBJ1-1; a weak D match, TRBD1 (6 bases). Per the germline V gene, CDR1 is MNHNS and CDR2 is SASEGT. The CDR3 is made up of 15 amino acids. The CDR3 reads CVSRVAPGGFTEAFF. The DNA for the CDR3 is TGTGTCAGCAGGGTTGCCCCGGGGGGCTTTACTGAAGCTTTCTTT.

This clone occurred a few times. The rearrangement uses TRBV7-9 and TRBJ2-5, with 9 bases matching TRBD1. V lost 6 bases to trimming and J lost 4 bases; unmatched junction nucleotides: 12. Germline CDR1 SEHNR, CDR2 FQNEAQ (reference sequence). The CDR3 is made up of 16 amino acids. The CDR3 DNA reads as TGTGCCAGCAGTTATAATGACAGGGGGGGGAGAGAGACCCAGTACTTC. Encoded protein: CASSYNDRGGRETQYF.

J is TRBJ2-7 and V is TRBV11-3; D might be TRBD1 (6 bases). The V end lost 5 bases, the J end lost 0 bases, and 14 bases lay between the germline ends. CDR3 length: 15 residues. Germline assignment: CDR1 SGHNT and CDR2 YENEEA. Here the CDR3 reads CASSPRGPSSYEQYF. CDR3 nucleotides: TGTGCCAGCAGCCCCAGGGGACCGTCCTCCTACGAGCAGTACTTC. The variable domain in full, completed from reference TRBV11-3 and TRBJ2-7, reads EAGVVQSPRYKIIEKKQPVAFWCNPISGHNTLYWYLQNLGQGPELLIRYENEEAVDDSQLPKDRFSAERLKGVDSTLKIQPAELGDSAVYLCASSPRGPSSYEQYFGPGTRLTVT.